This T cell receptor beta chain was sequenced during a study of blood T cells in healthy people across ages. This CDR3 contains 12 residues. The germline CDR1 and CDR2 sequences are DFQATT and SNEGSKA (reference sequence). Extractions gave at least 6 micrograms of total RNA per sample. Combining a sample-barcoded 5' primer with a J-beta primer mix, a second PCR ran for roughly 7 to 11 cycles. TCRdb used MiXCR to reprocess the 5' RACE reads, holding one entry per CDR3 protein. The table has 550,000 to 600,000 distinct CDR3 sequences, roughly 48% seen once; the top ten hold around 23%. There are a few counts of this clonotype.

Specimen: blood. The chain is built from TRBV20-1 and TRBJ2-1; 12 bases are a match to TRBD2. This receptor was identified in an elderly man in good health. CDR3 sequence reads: CSPSSGGDRQFF. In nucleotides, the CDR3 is TGCAGCCCGTCTAGCGGGGGGGACCGGCAGTTCTTC.